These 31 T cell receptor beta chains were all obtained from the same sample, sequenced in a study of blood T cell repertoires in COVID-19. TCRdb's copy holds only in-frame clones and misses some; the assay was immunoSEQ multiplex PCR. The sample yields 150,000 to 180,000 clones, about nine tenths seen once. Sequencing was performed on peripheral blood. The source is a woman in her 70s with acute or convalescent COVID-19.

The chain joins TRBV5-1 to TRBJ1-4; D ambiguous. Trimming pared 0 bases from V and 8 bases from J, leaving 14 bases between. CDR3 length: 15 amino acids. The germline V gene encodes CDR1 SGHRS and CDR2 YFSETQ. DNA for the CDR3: TGCGCCAGCAGCTTGGTCCCAGCGCCCGAGGAAAAACTGTTTTTT. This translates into CASSLVPAPEEKLFF.

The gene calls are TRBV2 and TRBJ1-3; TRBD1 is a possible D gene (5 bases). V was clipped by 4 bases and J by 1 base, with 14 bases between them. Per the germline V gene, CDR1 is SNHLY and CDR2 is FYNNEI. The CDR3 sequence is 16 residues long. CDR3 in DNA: TGTGCCAGCAGTGGGGTAACAGGAAAGTCTGGAAACACCATATATTTT. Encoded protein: CASSGVTGKSGNTIYF.

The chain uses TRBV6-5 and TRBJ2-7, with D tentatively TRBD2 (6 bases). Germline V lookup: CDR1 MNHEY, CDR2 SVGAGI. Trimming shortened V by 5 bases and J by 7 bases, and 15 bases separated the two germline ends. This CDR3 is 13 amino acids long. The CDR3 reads CASSIDPSGEQYV. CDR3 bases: TGTGCCAGCAGTATTGACCCGAGCGGGGAGCAGTACGTC.

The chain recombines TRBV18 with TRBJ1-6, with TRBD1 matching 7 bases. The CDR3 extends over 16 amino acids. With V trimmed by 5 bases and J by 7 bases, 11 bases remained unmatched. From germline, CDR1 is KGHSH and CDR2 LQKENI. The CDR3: CASSSSETGTNSPLHF. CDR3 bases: TGTGCCAGCTCATCCTCGGAGACAGGGACCAATTCACCCCTCCACTTT.

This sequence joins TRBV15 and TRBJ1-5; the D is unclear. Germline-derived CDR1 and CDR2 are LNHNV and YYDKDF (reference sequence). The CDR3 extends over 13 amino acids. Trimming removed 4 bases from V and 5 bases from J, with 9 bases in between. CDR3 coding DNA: TGTGCCACCAGCATGGAAGGAGATCAGCCCCAGCATTTT. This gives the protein CATSMEGDQPQHF.

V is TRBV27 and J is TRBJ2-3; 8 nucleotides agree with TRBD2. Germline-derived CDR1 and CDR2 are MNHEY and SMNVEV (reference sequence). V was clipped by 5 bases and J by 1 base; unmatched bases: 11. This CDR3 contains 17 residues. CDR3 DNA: TGTGCCAGCAGTATACCTCCGGCGGGGGGCGGCACAGATACGCAGTATTTT. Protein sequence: CASSIPPAGGGTDTQYF.

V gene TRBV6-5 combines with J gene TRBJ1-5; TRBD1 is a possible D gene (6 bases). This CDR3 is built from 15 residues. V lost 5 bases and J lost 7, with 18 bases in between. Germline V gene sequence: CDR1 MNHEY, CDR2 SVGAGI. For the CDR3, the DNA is TGTGCCAGCAGTACCGGCGGCTCCCAGGGGCAGCCCCAGCATTTT. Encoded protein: CASSTGGSQGQPQHF.

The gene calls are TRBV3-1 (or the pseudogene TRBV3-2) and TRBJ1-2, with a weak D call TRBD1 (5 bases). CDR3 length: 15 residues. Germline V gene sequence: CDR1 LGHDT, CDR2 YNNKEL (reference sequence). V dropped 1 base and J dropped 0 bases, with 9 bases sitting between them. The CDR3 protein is CASSQVPGPNYGYTF. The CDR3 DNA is TGTGCCAGCAGCCAAGTCCCAGGGCCTAACTATGGCTACACCTTC.

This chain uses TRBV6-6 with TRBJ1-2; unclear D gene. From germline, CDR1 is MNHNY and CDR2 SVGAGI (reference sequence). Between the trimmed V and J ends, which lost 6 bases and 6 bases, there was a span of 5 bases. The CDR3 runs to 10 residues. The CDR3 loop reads CASSEDGYTF. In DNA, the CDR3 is TGTGCCAGCAGCGAGGATGGCTACACCTTC.

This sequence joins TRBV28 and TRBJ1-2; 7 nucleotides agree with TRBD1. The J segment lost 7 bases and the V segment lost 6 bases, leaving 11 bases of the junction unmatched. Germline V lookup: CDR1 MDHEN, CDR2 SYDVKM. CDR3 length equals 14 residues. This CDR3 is CASSGHRGGGGYTF. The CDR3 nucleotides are TGTGCCAGCAGCGGACACAGAGGGGGCGGTGGCTACACCTTC.

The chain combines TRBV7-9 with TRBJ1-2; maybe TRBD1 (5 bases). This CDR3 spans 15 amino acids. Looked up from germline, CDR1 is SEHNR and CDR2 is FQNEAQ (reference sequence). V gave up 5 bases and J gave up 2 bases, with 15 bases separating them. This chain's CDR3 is CASSTSQGRNYGYTF. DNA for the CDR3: TGTGCCAGCAGCACCAGTCAGGGAAGAAACTATGGCTACACCTTC.

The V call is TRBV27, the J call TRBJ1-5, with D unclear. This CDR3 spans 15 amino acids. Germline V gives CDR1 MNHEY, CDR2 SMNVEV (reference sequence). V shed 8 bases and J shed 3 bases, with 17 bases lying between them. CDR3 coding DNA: TGTGCCAGCGGCCCTTCCGGGGTACCCAATCAGCCCCAGCATTTT. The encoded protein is CASGPSGVPNQPQHF.

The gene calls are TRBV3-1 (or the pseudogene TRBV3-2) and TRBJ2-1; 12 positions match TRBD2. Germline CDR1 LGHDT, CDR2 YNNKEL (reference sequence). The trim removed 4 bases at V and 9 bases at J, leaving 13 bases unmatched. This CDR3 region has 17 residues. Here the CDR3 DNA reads TGTGCCAGCAGCCCCGGAACCGGGACTAGCGGGTTGGGTGAGCAGTTCTTC. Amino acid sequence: CASSPGTGTSGLGEQFF.

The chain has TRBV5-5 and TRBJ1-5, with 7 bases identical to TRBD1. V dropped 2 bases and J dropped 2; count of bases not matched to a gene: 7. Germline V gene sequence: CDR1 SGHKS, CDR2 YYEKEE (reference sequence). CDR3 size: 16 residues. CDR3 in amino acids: CASSFGGGAGNQPQHF. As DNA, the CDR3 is TGTGCCAGCAGCTTTGGAGGGGGCGCGGGCAATCAGCCCCAGCATTTT.

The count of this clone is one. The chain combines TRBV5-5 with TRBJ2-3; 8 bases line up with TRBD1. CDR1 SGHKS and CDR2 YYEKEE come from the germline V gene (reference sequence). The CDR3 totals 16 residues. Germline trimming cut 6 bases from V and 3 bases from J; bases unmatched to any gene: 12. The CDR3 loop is CASTVRDRTGTDTQYF. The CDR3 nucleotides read TGTGCCAGCACCGTTCGAGATAGGACAGGGACAGATACGCAGTATTTT.

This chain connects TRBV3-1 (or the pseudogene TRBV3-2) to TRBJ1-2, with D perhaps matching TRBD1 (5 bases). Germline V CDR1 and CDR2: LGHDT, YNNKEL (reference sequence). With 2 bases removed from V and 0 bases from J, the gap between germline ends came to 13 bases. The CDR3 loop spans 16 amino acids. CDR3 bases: TGTGCCAGCAGCCAATCGGGCAGGGATTCTAACTATGGCTACACCTTC. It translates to CASSQSGRDSNYGYTF.

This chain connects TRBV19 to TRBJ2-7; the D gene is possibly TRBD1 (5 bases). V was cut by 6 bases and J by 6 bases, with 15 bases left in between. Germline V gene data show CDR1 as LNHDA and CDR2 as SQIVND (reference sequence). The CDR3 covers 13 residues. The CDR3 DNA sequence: TGTGCCAGTAGCGACCAGGGTATTGGCGAGCAGTACTTC. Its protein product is CASSDQGIGEQYF. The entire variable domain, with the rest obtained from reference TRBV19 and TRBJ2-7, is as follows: DGGITQSPKYLFRKEGQNVTLSCEQNLNHDAMYWYRQDPGQGLRLIYYSQIVNDFQKGDIAEGYSVSREKKESFPLTVTSAQKNPTAFYLCASSDQGIGEQYFGPGTRLTVT.

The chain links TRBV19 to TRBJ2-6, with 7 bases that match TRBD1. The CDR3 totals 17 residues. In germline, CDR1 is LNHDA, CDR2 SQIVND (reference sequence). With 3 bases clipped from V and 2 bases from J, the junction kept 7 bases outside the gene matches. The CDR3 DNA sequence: TGTGCCAGTAGTATCCGACAGGGACCGCCTGGGGCCAACGTCCTGACTTTC. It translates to CASSIRQGPPGANVLTF.

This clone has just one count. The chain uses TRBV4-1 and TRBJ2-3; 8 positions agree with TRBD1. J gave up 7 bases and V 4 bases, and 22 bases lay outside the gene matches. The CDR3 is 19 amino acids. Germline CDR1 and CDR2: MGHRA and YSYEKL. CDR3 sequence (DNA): TGCGCCAGCAGCCTATCGGTAATGGGGCGACAGGGGAAAATGCATACGCAGTATTTT. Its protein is CASSLSVMGRQGKMHTQYF.

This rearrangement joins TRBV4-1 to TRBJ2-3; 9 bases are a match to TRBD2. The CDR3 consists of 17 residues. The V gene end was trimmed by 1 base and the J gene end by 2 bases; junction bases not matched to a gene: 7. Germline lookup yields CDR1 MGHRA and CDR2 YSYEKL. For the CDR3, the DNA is TGCGCCAGCAGCCAAGTCGCCGGCGGGGGGGCCACAGATACGCAGTATTTT. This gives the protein CASSQVAGGGATDTQYF.

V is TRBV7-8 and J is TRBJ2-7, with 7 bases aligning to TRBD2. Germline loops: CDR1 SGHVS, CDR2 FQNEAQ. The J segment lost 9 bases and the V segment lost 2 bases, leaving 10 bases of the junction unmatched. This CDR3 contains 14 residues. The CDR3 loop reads CASSLSPSGIGQYF. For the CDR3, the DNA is TGTGCCAGCAGCTTATCTCCTAGCGGTATTGGGCAGTACTTC.

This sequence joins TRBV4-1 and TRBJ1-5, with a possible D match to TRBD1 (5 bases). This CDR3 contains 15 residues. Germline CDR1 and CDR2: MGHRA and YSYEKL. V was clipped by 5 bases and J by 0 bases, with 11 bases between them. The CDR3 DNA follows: TGCGCCAGCAGCACGGGGGGGAATAGCAATCAGCCCCAGCATTTT. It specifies CASSTGGNSNQPQHF.

The CDR3 sequence is CASSGTWDRGNNEQFF. CDR3 nucleotides: TGTGCCAGCAGTGGGACGTGGGACAGGGGGAACAATGAGCAGTTCTTC. The V gene is TRBV25-1, the J gene TRBJ2-1; 11 bases fit TRBD1. V lost 4 bases and J lost 5; bases outside the gene matches: 7. This CDR3 is built from 16 residues. Germline V gives CDR1 MGHDK, CDR2 SYGVNS.

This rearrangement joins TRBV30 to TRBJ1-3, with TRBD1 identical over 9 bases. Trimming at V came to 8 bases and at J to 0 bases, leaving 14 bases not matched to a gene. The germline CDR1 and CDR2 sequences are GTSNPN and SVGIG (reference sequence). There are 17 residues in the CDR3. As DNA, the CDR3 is TGTGCCCTCTCCCGAGGGGGACAGGGCTCCTCTGGAAACACCATATATTTT. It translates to CALSRGGQGSSGNTIYF. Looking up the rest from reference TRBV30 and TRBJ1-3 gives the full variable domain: SQTIHQWPATLVQPVGSPLSLECTVEGTSNPNLYWYRQAAGRGLQLLFYSVGIGQISSEVPQNLSASRPQDRQFILSSKKLLLSDSGFYLCALSRGGQGSSGNTIYFGEGSWLTVV.

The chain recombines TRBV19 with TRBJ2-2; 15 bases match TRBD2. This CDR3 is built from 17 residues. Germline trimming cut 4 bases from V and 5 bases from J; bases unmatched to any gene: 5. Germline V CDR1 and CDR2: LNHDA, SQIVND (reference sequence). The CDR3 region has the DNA TGTGCCAGTAGTAGGGGACTAGCGGGGGGTTGGACCGGGGAGCTGTTTTTT. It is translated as CASSRGLAGGWTGELFF.

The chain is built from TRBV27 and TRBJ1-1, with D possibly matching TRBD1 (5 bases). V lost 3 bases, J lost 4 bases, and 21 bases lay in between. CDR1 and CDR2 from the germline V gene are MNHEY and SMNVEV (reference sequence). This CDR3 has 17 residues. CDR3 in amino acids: CASSFEFQGRKVTEAFF. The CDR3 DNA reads TGTGCCAGCAGTTTTGAATTCCAGGGTCGTAAGGTCACTGAAGCTTTCTTT.

The CDR3 here is CASSSYAPGTPQYF. CDR3 sequence (DNA): TGTGCCAGCAGTTCCTATGCCCCCGGGACACCTCAGTACTTC. V and J are TRBV27 and TRBJ2-7; perhaps TRBD1 as D (6 bases). V lost 4 bases to trimming and J lost 10 bases, with 20 bases between them. Germline assignment: CDR1 MNHEY and CDR2 SMNVEV (reference sequence). The CDR3 contains 14 residues.

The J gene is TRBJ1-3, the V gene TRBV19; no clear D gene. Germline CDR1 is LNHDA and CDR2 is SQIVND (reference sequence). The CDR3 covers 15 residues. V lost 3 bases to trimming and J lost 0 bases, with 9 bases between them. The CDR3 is CASSISGLSGNTIYF. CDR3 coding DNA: TGTGCCAGTAGTATTTCCGGTCTCTCTGGAAACACCATATATTTT.

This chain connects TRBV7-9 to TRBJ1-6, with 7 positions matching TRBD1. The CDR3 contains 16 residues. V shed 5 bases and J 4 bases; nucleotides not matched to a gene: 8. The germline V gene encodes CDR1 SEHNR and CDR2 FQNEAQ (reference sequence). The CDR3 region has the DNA TGTGCCAGCAGCGGGTGGGACAGAGGATATAATTCACCCCTCCACTTT. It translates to CASSGWDRGYNSPLHF.

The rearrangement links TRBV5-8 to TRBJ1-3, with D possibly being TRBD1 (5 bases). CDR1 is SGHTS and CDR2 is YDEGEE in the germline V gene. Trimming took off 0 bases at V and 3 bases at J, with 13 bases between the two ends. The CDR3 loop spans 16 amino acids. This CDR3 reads CASSLAAGAFGNTIYF. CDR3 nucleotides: TGTGCCAGCAGCTTGGCCGCTGGGGCTTTTGGAAACACCATATATTTT.

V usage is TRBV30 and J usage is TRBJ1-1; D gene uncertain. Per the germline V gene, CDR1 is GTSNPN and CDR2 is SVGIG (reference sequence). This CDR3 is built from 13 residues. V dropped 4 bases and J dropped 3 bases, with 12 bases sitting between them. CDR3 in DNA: TGTGCCTGGAATAACTTTATGGACACTGAAGCTTTCTTT. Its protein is CAWNNFMDTEAFF.